This entry lists 8 T cell receptor beta chains sequenced from one sample in a study of T-cell memory formation after mild COVID-19. TCRdb re-analysed the 5' RACE reads in MiXCR, keeping a single row per CDR3 protein. Here the sample spans some 70,000 distinct CDR3 sequences, over 15% being singletons. The sequencing input was PBMCs or a T cell subset sorted from them (not recorded which). These TCRs come from an adult woman who had mild COVID-19 (a few samples of this study predate the infection). Cell type and time point are not known.

The CDR3 loop reads CASSRSSFTDTQYF. The CDR3 region has the DNA TGTGCCAGTAGTAGATCGTCTTTCACAGATACGCAGTATTTT. The gene calls are TRBV19 and TRBJ2-3; D is undetermined. The length of the CDR3 is 14 residues. CDR1 and CDR2 from the germline V gene are LNHDA and SQIVND (reference sequence). Trimming shortened V by 4 bases and J by 2 bases, and 10 bases separated the two germline ends.

This clonotype was seen a few times. The rearrangement links TRBV7-9 to TRBJ2-1; 8 bases are shared with TRBD2. CDR3 length: 16 residues. CDR1 is SEHNR, CDR2 FQNEAQ, per germline (reference sequence). The V gene end was trimmed by 4 bases and the J gene end by 5 bases; junction bases not matched to a gene: 10. The CDR3 DNA sequence: TGTGCCAGCAGCTCACGGACTAGCAGGACAAACAATGAGCAGTTCTTC. Residues: CASSSRTSRTNNEQFF.

The chain recombines TRBV12-5 with TRBJ2-7; 10 bases fit TRBD2. The germline gives CDR1 LGHNT, CDR2 FRNRAP. After removal of 1 base from V and 5 bases from J, the junction contained 11 bases not matched to a gene. This CDR3 has 17 residues. The CDR3 DNA is TGTGCTAGTGGTTTGGCCACCCTAGCGGGAGAACCCCACGAGCAGTACTTC. This codes for CASGLATLAGEPHEQYF.

This clonotype was counted only a few times. The chain employs TRBV3-1 and TRBJ1-1; 10 bases are a match to TRBD1. Germline lookup yields CDR1 LGHDT and CDR2 YNNKEL (reference sequence). This CDR3 contains 15 residues. The V and J ends lost 5 bases and 0 bases, in that order; junction bases with no gene match: 3. The CDR3 nucleotides read TGTGCCAGCAGCATAGGACAGGGGGTGAACACTGAAGCTTTCTTT. It codes for CASSIGQGVNTEAFF.

In its sample, this clonotype was seen a few times. This chain uses TRBV5-5 with TRBJ2-7; either TRBD1 or TRBD2 may fit D (7 bases each). CDR3 length: 16 amino acids. The germline V gene has CDR1 SGHKS and CDR2 YYEKEE (reference sequence). V lost 1 base and J lost 2, with 16 bases in between. The CDR3 bases are TGTGCCAGCAGCTTGAGTGGGCAGGGGGGGACCTACGAGCAGTACTTC. This translates into CASSLSGQGGTYEQYF.

This sequence joins TRBV12-3 or TRBV12-4 and TRBJ2-7; possible D gene TRBD1, 6 bases. Trimming took 2 bases from V and 2 from J, leaving 13 bases between them. The CDR3 has 15 residues. CDR3 in DNA: TGTGCCAGCAGTTTAACCCACAGGGCCCCCTACGAGCAGTACTTC. Its translation is CASSLTHRAPYEQYF.

The chain has TRBV4-1 and TRBJ2-1, with D possibly TRBD1 on 6 matching bases. The ends were cut back, 4 bases at V and 10 bases at J, with 14 bases in the middle. The CDR3 has 13 amino acids. CDR1 is MGHRA, CDR2 YSYEKL, per germline. CDR3 protein: CASSRVIQGEQFF. Written as DNA, the CDR3 is TGCGCCAGCAGCCGAGTCATTCAGGGGGAGCAGTTCTTC.

V usage is TRBV20-1 and J usage is TRBJ1-5; D possibly corresponds to TRBD1 (5 bases). Trimming left V 5 bases short and J 4 bases short, with 24 bases between. The CDR3 length is 17 residues. Germline V lookup: CDR1 DFQATT, CDR2 SNEGSKA (reference sequence). CDR3 sequence: CSAHDGPSRVINQPQHF. CDR3 DNA: TGCAGTGCTCACGACGGGCCGTCCAGGGTCATAAATCAGCCCCAGCATTTT.